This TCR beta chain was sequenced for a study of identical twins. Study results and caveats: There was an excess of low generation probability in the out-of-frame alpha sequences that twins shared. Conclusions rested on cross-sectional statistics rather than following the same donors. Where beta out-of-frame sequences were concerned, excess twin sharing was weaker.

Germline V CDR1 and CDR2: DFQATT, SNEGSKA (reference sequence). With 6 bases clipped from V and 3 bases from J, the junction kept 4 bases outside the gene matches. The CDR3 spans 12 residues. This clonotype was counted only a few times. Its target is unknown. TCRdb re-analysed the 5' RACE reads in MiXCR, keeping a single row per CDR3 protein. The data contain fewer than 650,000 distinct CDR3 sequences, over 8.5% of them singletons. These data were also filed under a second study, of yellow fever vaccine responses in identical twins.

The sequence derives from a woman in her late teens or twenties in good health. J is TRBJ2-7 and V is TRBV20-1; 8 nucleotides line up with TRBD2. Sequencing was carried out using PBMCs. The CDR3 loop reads CSAGGGIYEQYF. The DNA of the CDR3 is TGCAGTGCCGGCGGGGGGATCTACGAGCAGTACTTC.